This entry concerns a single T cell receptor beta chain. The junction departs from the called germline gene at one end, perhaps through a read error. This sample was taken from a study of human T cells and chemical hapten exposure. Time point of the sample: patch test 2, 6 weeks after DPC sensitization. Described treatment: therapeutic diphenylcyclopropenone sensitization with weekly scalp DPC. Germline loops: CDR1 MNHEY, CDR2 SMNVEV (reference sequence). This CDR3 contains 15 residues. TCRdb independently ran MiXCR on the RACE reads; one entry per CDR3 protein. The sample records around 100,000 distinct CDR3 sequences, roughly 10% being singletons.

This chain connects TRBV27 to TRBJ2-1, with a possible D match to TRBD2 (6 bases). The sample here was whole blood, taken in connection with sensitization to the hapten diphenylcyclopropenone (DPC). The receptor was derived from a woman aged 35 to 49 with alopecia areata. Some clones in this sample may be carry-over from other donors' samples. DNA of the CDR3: TGTGCCAGCAGCCGACTAGGCAGCTCCCACAATGAGCAGTTCTTC. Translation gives CASSRLGSSHNEQFF.